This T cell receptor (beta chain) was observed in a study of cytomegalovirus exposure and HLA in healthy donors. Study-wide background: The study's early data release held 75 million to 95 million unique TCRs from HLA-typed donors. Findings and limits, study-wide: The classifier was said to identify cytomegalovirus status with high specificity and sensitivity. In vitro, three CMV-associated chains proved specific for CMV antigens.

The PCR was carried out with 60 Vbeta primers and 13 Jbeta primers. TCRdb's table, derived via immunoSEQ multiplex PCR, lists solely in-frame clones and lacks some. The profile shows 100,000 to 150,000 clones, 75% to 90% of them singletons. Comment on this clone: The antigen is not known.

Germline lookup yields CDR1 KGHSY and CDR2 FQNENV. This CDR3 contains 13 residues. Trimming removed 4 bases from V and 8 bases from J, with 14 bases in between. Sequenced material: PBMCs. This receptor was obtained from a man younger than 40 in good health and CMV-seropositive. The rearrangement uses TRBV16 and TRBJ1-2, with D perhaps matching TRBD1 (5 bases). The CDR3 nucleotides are TGTGCCAGCAGCCCCAGGGAATTCGCGGGCTACACCTTC. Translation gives CASSPREFAGYTF.